The 27 T cell receptor beta chains listed next were all sequenced from one sample in a study of T cells after yellow fever vaccination. From the 5' RACE reads, TCRdb called clonotypes with MiXCR, one entry per CDR3 protein. This sample has about 350,000 distinct CDR3 sequences, with approximately 4% found just once. Source: PBMCs, taken 5 days after the yellow fever booster vaccination. These receptors were collected from a man between 18 and 29 years old who received the YFV17D yellow fever vaccine.

The V and J genes are TRBV5-1 and TRBJ2-1; 12 bases are a match to TRBD2. Per the germline V gene, CDR1 is SGHRS and CDR2 is YFSETQ. The CDR3 contains 16 residues. Trimming took 2 bases from V and 9 from J; bases not matched to a gene: 9. The CDR3 loop reads CASSLPASGGAGEQFF. The CDR3 bases are TGCGCCAGCAGCTTACCGGCTAGCGGGGGGGCTGGTGAGCAGTTCTTC.

This clonotype was detected a few times. The chain has TRBV12-3 or TRBV12-4 and TRBJ2-7, with 9 bases that match TRBD1. V was clipped by 4 bases and J by 3 bases; unmatched bases: 4. CDR3 length equals 14 residues. CDR3 DNA sequence: TGTGCCAGCAGTTCGGGGACAGGGATCTACGAGCAGTACTTC. Translation gives CASSSGTGIYEQYF.

This clonotype appeared a few times. The chain employs TRBV5-8 and TRBJ2-7; D is possibly TRBD1 or TRBD2 (5 bases each). Trimming took off 7 bases at V and 2 bases at J, with 13 bases between the two ends. Germline V gene data show CDR1 as SGHTS and CDR2 as YDEGEE. CDR3 length: 13 residues. In DNA form, the CDR3 reads TGTGCCAGCCTCCCCTGGGGGACCTACGAGCAGTACTTC. Its translation: CASLPWGTYEQYF.

This clonotype has just a few counts. The gene calls are TRBV5-1 and TRBJ1-2; 12 bases line up with TRBD1. Per germline, CDR1 SGHRS and CDR2 YFSETQ. V dropped 4 bases and J dropped 6; count of bases not matched to a gene: 7. The CDR3 extends over 15 amino acids. In DNA form, the CDR3 reads TGCGCCAGCAGCGTACCGGGACAGGGGGCGAATGGCTACACCTTC. Amino acids: CASSVPGQGANGYTF.

This clonotype showed up just a few times. The chain is built from TRBV7-8 and TRBJ2-7; the D gene could be TRBD1 or TRBD2 (5 bases each). CDR3 length: 11 residues. Germline V lookup: CDR1 SGHVS, CDR2 FQNEAQ. V was clipped by 5 bases and J by 4 bases, with 6 bases between them. This CDR3 reads CASSEGYEQYV. CDR3 coding DNA: TGTGCCAGCAGCGAGGGGTACGAGCAGTACGTC.

V gene TRBV11-3 combines with J gene TRBJ2-1; TRBD2 matches 8 bases. The CDR3 length is 16 residues. Per germline, CDR1 SGHNT and CDR2 YENEEA. The trim removed 5 bases at V and 5 bases at J, leaving 11 bases unmatched. In DNA form, the CDR3 reads TGTGCCAGCAGCCCCGGGAGCGGGGGAAACAACAATGAGCAGTTCTTC. Amino acid sequence: CASSPGSGGNNNEQFF.

This clonotype was counted at least ten times. V and J are TRBV7-2 and TRBJ2-3, with TRBD2 as a possible D gene (6 bases). The CDR3 sequence is 16 residues long. CDR1 is SGHTA and CDR2 is FQGNSA in the germline V gene. V was pared by 4 bases and J by 2 bases, with 16 bases between. The CDR3 protein is CASSSGGRRTTDTQYF. The CDR3 DNA is TGTGCCAGCAGCTCCGGGGGACGCCGGACCACAGATACGCAGTATTTT.

This clonotype has ten or more counts. The chain combines TRBV10-3 with TRBJ1-1; D might be TRBD1 (5 bases). Germline CDR1 reads ENHRY; CDR2 reads SYGVKD. V dropped 2 bases and J dropped 3 bases, with 7 bases sitting between them. The CDR3 length is 13 residues. In DNA, the CDR3 is TGTGCCATCAGTGAGACGGGGGACACTGAAGCTTTCTTT. Protein sequence: CAISETGDTEAFF.

This clonotype was seen a few times. V and J are TRBV4-1 and TRBJ1-5; a weak D match, TRBD1 (5 bases). CDR1 and CDR2 (germline): MGHRA, YSYEKL. V was cut by 2 bases and J by 2 bases, with 16 bases left in between. The CDR3 has 17 residues. CDR3 sequence (DNA): TGCGCCAGCAGCCAACCCTCGGGGGGAAGTGGCAATCAGCCCCAGCATTTT. This codes for CASSQPSGGSGNQPQHF.

This clonotype came up many times. The CDR3 region has the DNA TGCAGTGCTAGAGTAGCGGGGGGCCTCTACAATGAGCAGTTCTTC. This codes for CSARVAGGLYNEQFF. The chain recombines TRBV20-1 with TRBJ2-1; 10 bases line up with TRBD2. The CDR3 runs 15 residues. The junction had 3 bases not matched to a gene; V was cut back by 1 base and J by 3 bases. The V gene's germline CDR1 is DFQATT and CDR2 SNEGSKA (reference sequence).

This clonotype was recorded many times. The chain links TRBV12-3 or TRBV12-4 to TRBJ2-1, with TRBD2 matching over 9 bases. The CDR3 sequence is 14 residues long. V was clipped by 1 base and J by 7 bases; unmatched bases: 2. The CDR3 region is CASSLGLAGNEQFF. CDR3 DNA: TGTGCCAGCAGTTTAGGTCTAGCGGGAAATGAGCAGTTCTTC.

This clonotype has a count of ten or more. The chain couples TRBV6-5 to TRBJ2-3; 7 bases match TRBD1. The CDR3 covers 14 residues. Germline CDR1 MNHEY, CDR2 SVGAGI. V lost 6 bases and J lost 2; bases outside the gene matches: 5. Written as DNA, the CDR3 is TGTGCCAGCAGCCGGGACAGATACACAGATACGCAGTATTTT. Residues: CASSRDRYTDTQYF.

This clonotype was seen at least ten times. This chain joins TRBV15 and TRBJ1-2; 8 bases map to TRBD1. Germline assignment: CDR1 LNHNV and CDR2 YYDKDF (reference sequence). The CDR3 is 17 residues long. V was clipped by 0 bases and J by 7 bases; unmatched bases: 13. DNA of the CDR3: TGTGCCACCAGCAGAGATCGGTTGGAGACAGGGGTTTCTGGCTACACCTTC. It encodes CATSRDRLETGVSGYTF.

This chain links TRBV10-3 with TRBJ1-2, with D possibly being TRBD1 (5 bases). Germline CDR1 and CDR2: ENHRY and SYGVKD. The CDR3 is 17 residues long. Deletions cut 11 bases from V and 5 bases from J, with 30 bases between. CDR3 nucleotide sequence: TGTGCCGCCAACAACCCGGGGACTGGAACACGATTGTATGGCTACACCTTC. This translates into CAANNPGTGTRLYGYTF.

The chain joins TRBV7-8 to TRBJ2-3; 9 bases are a match to TRBD2. Unmatched junction bases numbered 12, after V lost 1 base and J lost 1 base. CDR1 and CDR2 from the germline V gene are SGHVS and FQNEAQ. The CDR3 runs to 19 residues. The CDR3: CASSLVTRGAGGRTDTQYF. The CDR3 DNA follows: TGTGCCAGCAGCTTAGTAACTCGAGGAGCGGGGGGACGCACAGATACGCAGTATTTT.

V usage is TRBV18 and J usage is TRBJ1-5; D is undetermined. Deletions cut 2 bases from V and 2 bases from J, with 10 bases between. This CDR3 is built from 15 residues. In germline, CDR1 is KGHSH, CDR2 LQKENI. DNA for the CDR3: TGTGCCAGCTCACCATTTGGGGTTCGCAATCAGCCCCAGCATTTT. Amino acid sequence: CASSPFGVRNQPQHF.

This clonotype was recorded at least ten times. V is TRBV7-2 and J is TRBJ2-5; no firm D call. V was cut by 3 bases and J by 2 bases, with 10 bases left in between. CDR1 SGHTA and CDR2 FQGNSA come from the germline V gene. This CDR3 is 14 amino acids long. As DNA, the CDR3 is TGTGCCAGCAGCTTTGGTGGACCACAAGAGACCCAGTACTTC. Its protein product is CASSFGGPQETQYF.

Ten or more counts support this clonotype. V is TRBV29-1 and J is TRBJ2-1; the match to TRBD2 covers 7 bases. Germline loops: CDR1 SQVTM, CDR2 ANQGSEA. V lost 6 bases, J lost 0 bases, and 8 bases stayed unmatched. This CDR3 has 15 residues. The CDR3 sequence: CSVSLSGSSYNEQFF. CDR3 coding DNA: TGCAGCGTCAGCCTTAGCGGGTCCTCCTACAATGAGCAGTTCTTC.

This clonotype has more than one count but fewer than ten. The chain combines TRBV4-2 with TRBJ1-6; 7 bases match TRBD1. Germline V gene sequence: CDR1 LGHNA, CDR2 YNFKEQ. The CDR3 loop spans 17 amino acids. Trimming at V came to 2 bases and at J to 7 bases, leaving 11 bases not matched to a gene. CDR3: CASSQIGTEGLNSPLHF. The CDR3 nucleotides are TGTGCCAGCAGCCAAATCGGGACAGAAGGCTTAAATTCACCCCTCCACTTT.

This clonotype came up a few times. In DNA, the CDR3 is TGCGCCAGCAGCTTGGACTCCGGGACAGTCGAGCAGTACGTC. It is translated as CASSLDSGTVEQYV. The chain is built from TRBV5-1 and TRBJ2-7; 7 bases align to TRBD1. V dropped 0 bases and J dropped 6; count of bases not matched to a gene: 6. CDR1 and CDR2 from the germline V gene are SGHRS and YFSETQ. The length of the CDR3 is 14 residues.

Ten or more counts support this clonotype. J is TRBJ2-1 and V is TRBV28, with 16 bases that match TRBD2. Germline values: CDR1 MDHEN, CDR2 SYDVKM. The V gene end was trimmed by 8 bases and the J gene end by 0 bases; junction bases not matched to a gene: 7. CDR3 length: 18 amino acids. The CDR3 coding sequence is TGTGCCAGCTTGAGTGGGACTAGCGGGGGGGCCTCCTACAATGAGCAGTTCTTC. It yields the protein CASLSGTSGGASYNEQFF.

CDR3 loop: CASSPPGQGAYEQYF. CDR3 DNA: TGTGCCAGCTCTCCCCCGGGACAGGGGGCCTACGAGCAGTACTTC. The V call is TRBV18, the J call TRBJ2-7; 11 bases match TRBD1. V lost 6 bases, J lost 2 bases, and 6 bases stayed unmatched. The germline V gene encodes CDR1 KGHSH and CDR2 LQKENI. This CDR3 has 15 residues.

The chain combines TRBV7-8 with TRBJ2-6; D possibly corresponds to TRBD1 (6 bases). Germline CDR1 and CDR2: SGHVS and FQNEAQ. The CDR3 totals 15 residues. Trimming stripped 4 bases from V and 4 bases from J, with 11 bases between. The CDR3 nucleotides are TGTGCCAGCAGCTCCTACAGGGAAGGGGCCAACGTCCTGACTTTC. Protein: CASSSYREGANVLTF.

A few counts support this clonotype. The J gene is TRBJ2-6, the V gene TRBV11-2; TRBD2 is a possible D gene (5 bases). The CDR3 has 13 residues. The ends were cut back, 7 bases at V and 8 bases at J, with 12 bases in the middle. Germline V gene sequence: CDR1 SGHAT, CDR2 FQNNGV. CDR3 region: CASTFPGTNVLTF. DNA for the CDR3: TGTGCCAGCACCTTCCCGGGGACCAACGTCCTGACTTTC.

This clonotype was seen repeatedly, ten times or more. The chain links TRBV5-1 to TRBJ2-2; no clear D gene. This CDR3 is built from 14 residues. Trimming cost V 2 bases and J 7 bases, with 12 bases left between them. Germline CDR1 and CDR2: SGHRS and YFSETQ. CDR3 in amino acids: CASSFSRQDGELFF. The CDR3 coding sequence is TGCGCCAGCAGCTTTTCACGGCAAGACGGGGAGCTGTTTTTT.

This clonotype was observed many times. The chain links TRBV20-1 to TRBJ2-7, with TRBD1 identical over 9 bases. The germline V gene encodes CDR1 DFQATT and CDR2 SNEGSKA (reference sequence). With V trimmed by 2 bases and J by 2 bases, 4 bases remained unmatched. This CDR3 spans 14 amino acids. The DNA for the CDR3 is TGCAGTGCTAGACCGGGACAGGGCCCCTACGAGCAGTACTTC. Amino acids: CSARPGQGPYEQYF.

Only a few counts were recorded for this clonotype. This chain connects TRBV12-3 or TRBV12-4 to TRBJ1-2; unclear D gene. The CDR3 is 14 amino acids. The V and J ends lost 5 bases and 5 bases respectively, with 15 bases between them. Here the CDR3 DNA reads TGTGCCAGCAGTCCAAACTCCGGGCAATATGGCTACACCTTC. Its translation is CASSPNSGQYGYTF.